Each of the 6 T cell receptor beta chains below was sequenced from the same sample in a study of regulatory T cells in long-lasting Graves disease. This sample's time point: persistent/refractory GD, antithyroid drugs over 5 years with positive TRAb. TCR sequences were obtained from RNA taken from PBMCs. Arm-PCR with iRepertoire HTBI primers amplified the CDR3 regions for these TCR beta libraries. MiXCR, applied by TCRdb to the multiplex PCR reads, yields one record per CDR3 protein. The table lists roughly 400,000 distinct CDR3 sequences, around 20% of them singletons. The source material was peripheral blood mononuclear cells (PBMCs), sampled when the disease was refractory, from a patient treated with antithyroid drugs. Receptor source: a female donor with Graves disease.

This rearrangement joins TRBV11-2 to TRBJ2-3; D remains ambiguous. CDR3 length equals 13 residues. Trimming took 0 bases from V and 3 from J, leaving 4 bases between them. Per germline, CDR1 SGHAT and CDR2 FQNNGV. CDR3 sequence: CASSLDMTDTQYF. For the CDR3, the DNA is TGTGCCAGCAGCTTAGATATGACAGATACGCAGTATTTT.

This clonotype was observed a handful of times. The V and J genes are TRBV28 and TRBJ2-2, with TRBD1 matching 9 bases. Germline lookup yields CDR1 MDHEN and CDR2 SYDVKM. The CDR3 runs 14 residues. V dropped 8 bases and J dropped 2; count of bases not matched to a gene: 3. CDR3: CASLDRGNTGELFF. DNA of the CDR3: TGTGCCAGCTTGGACAGGGGAAACACCGGGGAGCTGTTTTTT. Full variable domain (remainder filled in from reference TRBV28 and TRBJ2-2): DVKVTQSSRYLVKRTGEKVFLECVQDMDHENMFWYRQDPGLGLRLIYFSYDVKMKEKGDIPEGYSVSREKKERFSLILESASTNQTSMYLCASLDRGNTGELFFGEGSRLTVL.

This rearrangement joins TRBV7-2 to TRBJ2-7, with D perhaps matching TRBD2 (6 bases). Trimming cost V 5 bases and J 2 bases, with 13 bases left between them. The CDR3 loop spans 14 amino acids. From germline, CDR1 is SGHTA and CDR2 FQGNSA. CDR3 bases: TGTGCCAGCAGCGATAGCGGAGATACCTACGAGCAGTACTTC. Translating gives CASSDSGDTYEQYF. Looking up the rest from reference TRBV7-2 and TRBJ2-7 gives the full variable domain: GAGVSQSPSNKVTEKGKDVELRCDPISGHTALYWYRQSLGQGLEFLIYFQGNSAPDKSGLPSDRFSAERTGGSVSTLTIQRTQQEDSAVYLCASSDSGDTYEQYFGPGTRLTVT.

The gene calls are TRBV12-3 or TRBV12-4 and TRBJ1-5; the D gene is possibly TRBD1 (5 bases). V lost 4 bases and J 4 bases, leaving 8 bases between the germline ends. The CDR3 loop spans 13 amino acids. CDR3 sequence reads: CASSYRQNQPQHF. The CDR3 coding sequence is TGTGCCAGCAGTTATAGACAGAATCAGCCCCAGCATTTT.

A word on this clonotype: One end of the junction fails to match germline, which may point to a read error. J is TRBJ2-5 and V is TRBV7-2; D is uncertain. The V gene's germline CDR1 is SGHTA and CDR2 FQGNSA. The CDR3 is 13 amino acids. Written as DNA, the CDR3 is TGTGCCAGCAGCTCCCAATCACAAGAGGCCCAGTACTTC. It is translated as CASSSQSQEAQYF. The full variable domain, completed using reference TRBV7-2 and TRBJ2-5, is GAGVSQSPSNKVTEKGKDVELRCDPISGHTALYWYRQSLGQGLEFLIYFQGNSAPDKSGLPSDRFSAERTGGSVSTLTIQRTQQEDSAVYLCASSSQSQEAQYFGPGTRLLVL.

A few counts support this clonotype. This rearrangement joins TRBV2 to TRBJ1-1; 8 bases are shared with TRBD1. V gave up 2 bases and J gave up 4 bases; unmatched junction bases: 12. In germline, CDR1 is SNHLY, CDR2 FYNNEI. The CDR3 spans 17 residues. CDR3 sequence reads: CASSETGGGLVGTEAFF. As DNA, the CDR3 is TGTGCCAGCAGTGAAACAGGGGGGGGATTGGTTGGCACTGAAGCTTTCTTT.